This TCR beta chain was recorded in a study of T cell responses to AZD1222 COVID-19 vaccine. General observations from the study: Spike regions recognized by vaccine-associated CD4 TCRs spanned the protein, led by 160-218 and 743-854. The repertoires were collected only after the peak T cell response. Females outnumbered males among donors, who were mostly white British; clonal diversity was possibly underestimated.

Germline V gene lookup returns CDR1 SGHNT and CDR2 YENEEA. The CDR3 length is 13 residues. V shed 2 bases and J shed 5 bases, with 10 bases lying between them. The method was immunoSEQ multiplex PCR; TCRdb's version includes in-frame clones alone and lacks a portion of them. The data show around 170,000 clones, around 90% seen once. About this clone itself: Its specificity is unknown.

This clonotype was obtained from an adult who received the AZD1222 COVID-19 vaccine. This material consisted of peripheral blood, taken 28 days after the second AZD1222 dose. The chain carries TRBV11-3 and TRBJ2-7, with D possibly matching TRBD1 (6 bases). The DNA for the CDR3 is TGTGCCAGCAGCTTACAGGGGAGCCACGAGCAGTACTTC. It specifies CASSLQGSHEQYF.